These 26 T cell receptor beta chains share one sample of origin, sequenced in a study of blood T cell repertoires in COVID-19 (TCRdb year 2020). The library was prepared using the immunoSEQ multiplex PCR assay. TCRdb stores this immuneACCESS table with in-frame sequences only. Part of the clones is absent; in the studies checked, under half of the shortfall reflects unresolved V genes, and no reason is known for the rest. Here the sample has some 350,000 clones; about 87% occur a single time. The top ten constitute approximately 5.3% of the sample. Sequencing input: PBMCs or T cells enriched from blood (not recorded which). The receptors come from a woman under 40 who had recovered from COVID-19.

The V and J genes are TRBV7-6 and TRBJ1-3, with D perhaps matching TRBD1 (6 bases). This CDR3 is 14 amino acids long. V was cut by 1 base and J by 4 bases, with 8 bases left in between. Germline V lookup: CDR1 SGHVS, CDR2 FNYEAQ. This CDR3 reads CASSLGTGGNTIYF. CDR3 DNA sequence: TGTGCCAGCAGCTTAGGAACAGGGGGAAACACCATATATTTT.

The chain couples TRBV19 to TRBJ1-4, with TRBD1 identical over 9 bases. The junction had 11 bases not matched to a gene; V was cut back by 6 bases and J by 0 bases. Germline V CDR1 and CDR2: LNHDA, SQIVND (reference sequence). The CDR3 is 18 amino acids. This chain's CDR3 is CASRRTGVASATNEKLFF. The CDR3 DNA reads TGTGCCAGTAGACGGACAGGGGTTGCCAGCGCAACTAATGAAAAACTGTTTTTT.

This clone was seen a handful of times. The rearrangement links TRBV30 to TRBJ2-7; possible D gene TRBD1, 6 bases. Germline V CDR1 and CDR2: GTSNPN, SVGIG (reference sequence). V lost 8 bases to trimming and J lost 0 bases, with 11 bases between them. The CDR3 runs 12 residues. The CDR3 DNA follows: TGTGCCGGTCACAGGGCCTCCTACGAGCAGTACTTC. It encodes CAGHRASYEQYF.

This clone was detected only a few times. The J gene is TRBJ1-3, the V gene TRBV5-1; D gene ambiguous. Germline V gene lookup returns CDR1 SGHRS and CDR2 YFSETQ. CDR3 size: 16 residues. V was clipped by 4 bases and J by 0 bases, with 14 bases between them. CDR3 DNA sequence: TGCGCCAGCAGCCCGTCGCCCCTGCGCTCTGGAAACACCATATATTTT. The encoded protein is CASSPSPLRSGNTIYF.

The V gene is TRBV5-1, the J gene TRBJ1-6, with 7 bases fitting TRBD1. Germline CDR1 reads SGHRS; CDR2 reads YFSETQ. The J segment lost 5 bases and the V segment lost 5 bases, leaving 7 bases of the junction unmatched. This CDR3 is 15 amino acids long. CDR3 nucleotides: TGCGCCAGCAGATCCGGACAGGCCGATAATTCACCCCTCCACTTT. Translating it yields CASRSGQADNSPLHF.

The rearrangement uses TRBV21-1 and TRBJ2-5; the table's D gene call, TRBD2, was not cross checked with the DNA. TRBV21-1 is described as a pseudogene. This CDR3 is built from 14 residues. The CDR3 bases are TGTGCCGTCTGTAGGGATTTGGCGGGGGAGACCCAGTACTTC. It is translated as CAVCRDLAGETQYF.

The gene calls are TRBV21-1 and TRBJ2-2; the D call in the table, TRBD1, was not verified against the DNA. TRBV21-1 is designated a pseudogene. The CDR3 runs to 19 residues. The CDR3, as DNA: TGTGCCAGCAGCAATGTTAAGGGGGCAATTTCCGCGAACACCGGGGAGCTGTTTTTT. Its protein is CASSNVKGAISANTGELFF.

CDR3 sequence (DNA): TGCGCCAGCAGCTTGCTTTGGACAGGGGACAATGAGCAGTTCTTC. Protein: CASSLLWTGDNEQFF. The J gene is TRBJ2-1, the V gene TRBV5-1; 9 bases are shared with TRBD1. The CDR3 runs 15 residues. Germline lookup yields CDR1 SGHRS and CDR2 YFSETQ. With V trimmed by 1 base and J by 5 bases, 4 bases remained unmatched.

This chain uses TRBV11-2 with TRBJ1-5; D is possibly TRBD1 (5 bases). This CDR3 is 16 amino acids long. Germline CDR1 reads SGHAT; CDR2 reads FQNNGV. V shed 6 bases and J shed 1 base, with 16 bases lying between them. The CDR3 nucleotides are TGTGCCAGCAGTTACGGGGGAAGGGAAAGCAATCAGCCCCAGCATTTT. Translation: CASSYGGRESNQPQHF.

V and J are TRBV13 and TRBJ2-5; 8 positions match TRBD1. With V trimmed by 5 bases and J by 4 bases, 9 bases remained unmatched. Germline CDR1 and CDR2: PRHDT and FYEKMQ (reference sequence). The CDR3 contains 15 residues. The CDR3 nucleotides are TGTGCCAGCAGCACCCGACAGGGGCGGGGAGAGACCCAGTACTTC. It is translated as CASSTRQGRGETQYF.

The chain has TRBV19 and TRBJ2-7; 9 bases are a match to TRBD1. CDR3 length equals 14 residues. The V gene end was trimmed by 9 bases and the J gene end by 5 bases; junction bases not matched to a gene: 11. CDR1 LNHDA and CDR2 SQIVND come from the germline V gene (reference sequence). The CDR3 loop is CASQGDRAQHEQYF. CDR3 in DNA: TGTGCCAGCCAAGGGGACAGGGCCCAACACGAGCAGTACTTC.

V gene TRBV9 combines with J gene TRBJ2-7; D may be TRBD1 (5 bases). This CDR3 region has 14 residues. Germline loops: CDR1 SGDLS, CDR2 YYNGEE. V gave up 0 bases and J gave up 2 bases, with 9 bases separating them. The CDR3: CASSVGKGTYEQYF. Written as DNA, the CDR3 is TGTGCCAGCAGCGTAGGTAAGGGGACCTACGAGCAGTACTTC. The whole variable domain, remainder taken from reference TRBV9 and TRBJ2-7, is DSGVTQTPKHLITATGQRVTLRCSPRSGDLSVYWYQQSLDQGLQFLIQYYNGEERAKGNILERFSAQQFPDLHSELNLSSLELGDSALYFCASSVGKGTYEQYFGPGTRLTVT.

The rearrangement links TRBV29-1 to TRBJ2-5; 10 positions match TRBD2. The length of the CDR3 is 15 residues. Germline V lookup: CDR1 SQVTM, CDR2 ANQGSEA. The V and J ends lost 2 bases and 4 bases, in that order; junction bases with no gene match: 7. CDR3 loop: CSVELASGGRETQYF. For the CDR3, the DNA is TGCAGCGTTGAATTGGCTAGCGGGGGACGAGAGACCCAGTACTTC.

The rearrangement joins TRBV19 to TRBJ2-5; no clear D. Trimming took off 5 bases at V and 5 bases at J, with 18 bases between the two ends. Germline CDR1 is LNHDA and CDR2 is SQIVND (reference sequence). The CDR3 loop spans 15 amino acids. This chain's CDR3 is CASSPTWATRETQYF. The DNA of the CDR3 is TGTGCCAGTAGTCCCACCTGGGCGACCAGGGAGACCCAGTACTTC.

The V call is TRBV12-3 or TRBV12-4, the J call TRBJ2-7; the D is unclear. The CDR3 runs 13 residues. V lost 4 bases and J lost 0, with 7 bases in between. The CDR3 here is CASSWSRSYEQYF. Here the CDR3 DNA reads TGTGCCAGCAGTTGGAGTCGCTCCTACGAGCAGTACTTC.

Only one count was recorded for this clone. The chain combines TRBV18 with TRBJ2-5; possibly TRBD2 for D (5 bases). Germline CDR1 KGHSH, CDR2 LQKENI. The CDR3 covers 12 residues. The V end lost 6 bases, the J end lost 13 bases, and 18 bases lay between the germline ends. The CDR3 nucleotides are TGTGCCAGCTCCCCGGAGGTAGCGCCCCTGTACTTC. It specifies CASSPEVAPLYF.

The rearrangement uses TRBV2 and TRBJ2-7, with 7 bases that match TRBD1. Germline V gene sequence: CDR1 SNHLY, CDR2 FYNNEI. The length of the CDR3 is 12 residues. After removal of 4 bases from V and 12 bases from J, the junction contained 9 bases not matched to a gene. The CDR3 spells CASSVTQGVSYF. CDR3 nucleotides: TGTGCCAGCAGTGTCACGCAGGGGGTCTCGTACTTC.

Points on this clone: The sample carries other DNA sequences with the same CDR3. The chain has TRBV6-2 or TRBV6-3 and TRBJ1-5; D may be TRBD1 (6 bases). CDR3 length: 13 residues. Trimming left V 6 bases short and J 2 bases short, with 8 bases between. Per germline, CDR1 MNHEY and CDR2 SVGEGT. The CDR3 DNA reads TGTGCCAGCAGCAGACAGGGCAATCAGCCCCAGCATTTT. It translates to CASSRQGNQPQHF.

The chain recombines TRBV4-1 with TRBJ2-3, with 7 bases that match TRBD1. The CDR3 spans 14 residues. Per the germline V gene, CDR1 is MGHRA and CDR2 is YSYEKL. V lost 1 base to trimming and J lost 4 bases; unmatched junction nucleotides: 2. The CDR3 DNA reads TGCGCCAGCAGCCAAGTAGGGGGCGCAGATACGCAGTATTTT. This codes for CASSQVGGADTQYF.

CDR3 protein: CASSPTAGTGTYNEQFF. The CDR3, as DNA: TGTGCCAGCTCGCCCACCGCCGGGACAGGGACCTACAATGAGCAGTTCTTC. V gene TRBV18 combines with J gene TRBJ2-1; 9 bases are shared with TRBD1. V shed 6 bases, J shed 2 bases, and the junction held 11 bases outside the gene matches. Germline CDR1 and CDR2: KGHSH and LQKENI. The CDR3 totals 17 residues.

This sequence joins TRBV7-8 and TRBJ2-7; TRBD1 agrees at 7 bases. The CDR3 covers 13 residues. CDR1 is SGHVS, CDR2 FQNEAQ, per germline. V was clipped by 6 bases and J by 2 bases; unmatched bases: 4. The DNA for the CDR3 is TGTGCCAGCAGTCGACAGGGTGCCTACGAGCAGTACTTC. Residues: CASSRQGAYEQYF.

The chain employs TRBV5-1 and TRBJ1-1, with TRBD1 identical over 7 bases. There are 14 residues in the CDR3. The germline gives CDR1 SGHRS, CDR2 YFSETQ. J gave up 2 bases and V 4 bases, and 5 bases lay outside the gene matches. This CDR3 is CASSPGTDNTEAFF. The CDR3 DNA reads TGCGCCAGCAGCCCTGGGACAGACAACACTGAAGCTTTCTTT.

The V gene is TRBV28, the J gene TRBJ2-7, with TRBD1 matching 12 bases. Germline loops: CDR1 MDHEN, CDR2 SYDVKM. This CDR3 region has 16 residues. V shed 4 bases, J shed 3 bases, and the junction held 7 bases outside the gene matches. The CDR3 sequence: CASSSPRDRGRYEQYF. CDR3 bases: TGTGCCAGCAGTTCTCCCCGGGACAGGGGGCGCTACGAGCAGTACTTC.

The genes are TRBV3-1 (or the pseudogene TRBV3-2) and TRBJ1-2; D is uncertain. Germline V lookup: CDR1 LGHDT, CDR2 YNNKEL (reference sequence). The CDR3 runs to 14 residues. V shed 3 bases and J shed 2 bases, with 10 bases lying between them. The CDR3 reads CASSQSAGNYGYTF. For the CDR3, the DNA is TGTGCCAGCAGCCAGAGTGCGGGGAACTATGGCTACACCTTC.

This CDR3 reads CASSTTRDSGTQYF. Here the CDR3 DNA reads TGTGCCAGCAGCACAACCCGGGACAGTGGGACCCAGTACTTC. V usage is TRBV11-2 and J usage is TRBJ2-5, with TRBD1 matching 7 bases. Trimming took 5 bases from V and 7 from J; bases not matched to a gene: 10. This CDR3 is 14 amino acids long. Germline V CDR1 and CDR2: SGHAT, FQNNGV. The full variable domain, in which reference TRBV11-2 and TRBJ2-5 provide the parts outside the CDR3, is EAGVAQSPRYKIIEKRQSVAFWCNPISGHATLYWYQQILGQGPKLLIQFQNNGVVDDSQLPKDRFSAERLKGVDSTLKIQPAKLEDSAVYLCASSTTRDSGTQYFGPGTRLLVL.

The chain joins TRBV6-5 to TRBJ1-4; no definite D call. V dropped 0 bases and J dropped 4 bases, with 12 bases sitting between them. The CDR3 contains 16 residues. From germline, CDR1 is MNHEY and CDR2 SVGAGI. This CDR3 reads CASSYSGALVNEKLFF. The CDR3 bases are TGTGCCAGCAGTTACTCGGGCGCCCTGGTTAATGAAAAACTGTTTTTT.